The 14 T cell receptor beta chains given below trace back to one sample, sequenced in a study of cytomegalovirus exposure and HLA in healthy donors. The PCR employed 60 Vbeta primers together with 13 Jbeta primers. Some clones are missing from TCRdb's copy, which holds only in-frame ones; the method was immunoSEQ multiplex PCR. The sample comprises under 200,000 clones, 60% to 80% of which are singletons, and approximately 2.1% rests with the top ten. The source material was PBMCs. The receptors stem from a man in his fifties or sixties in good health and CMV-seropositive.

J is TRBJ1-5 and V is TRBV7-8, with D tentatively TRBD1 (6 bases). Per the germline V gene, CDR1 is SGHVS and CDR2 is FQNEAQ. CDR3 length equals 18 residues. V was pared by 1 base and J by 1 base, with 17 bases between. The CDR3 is CASSLVPSGQVSNQPQHF. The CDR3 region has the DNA TGTGCCAGCAGCTTAGTCCCCTCGGGACAAGTAAGCAATCAGCCCCAGCATTTT. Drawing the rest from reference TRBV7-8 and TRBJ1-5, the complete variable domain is GAGVSQSPRYKVAKRGQDVALRCDPISGHVSLFWYQQALGQGPEFLTYFQNEAQLDKSGLPSDRFFAERPEGSVSTLKIQRTQQEDSAVYLCASSLVPSGQVSNQPQHFGDGTRLSIL.

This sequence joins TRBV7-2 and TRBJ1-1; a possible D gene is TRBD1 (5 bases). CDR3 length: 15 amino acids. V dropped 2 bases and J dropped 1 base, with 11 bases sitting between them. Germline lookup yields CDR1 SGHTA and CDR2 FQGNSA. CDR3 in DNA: TGTGCCAGCAGCTTATACTATACAGGGAACACTGAAGCTTTCTTT. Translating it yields CASSLYYTGNTEAFF.

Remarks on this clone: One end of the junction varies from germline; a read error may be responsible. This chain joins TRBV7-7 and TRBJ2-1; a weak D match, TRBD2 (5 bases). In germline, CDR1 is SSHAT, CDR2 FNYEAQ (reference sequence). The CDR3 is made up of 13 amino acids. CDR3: CASSYRLPNEQFF. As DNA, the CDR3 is TGTGCTAGCAGCTACCGACTACCCAATGAGCAGTTCTTC.

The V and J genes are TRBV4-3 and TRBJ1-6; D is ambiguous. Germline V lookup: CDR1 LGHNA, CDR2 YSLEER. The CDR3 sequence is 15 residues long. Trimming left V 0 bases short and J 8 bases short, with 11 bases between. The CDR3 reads CASSQERGYDSPLHF. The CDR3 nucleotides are TGCGCCAGCAGCCAAGAACGGGGATATGATTCACCCCTCCACTTT.

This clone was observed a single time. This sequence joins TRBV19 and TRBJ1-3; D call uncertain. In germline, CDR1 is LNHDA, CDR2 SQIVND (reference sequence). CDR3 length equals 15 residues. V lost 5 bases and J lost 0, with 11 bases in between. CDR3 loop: CASSRLFSSGNTIYF. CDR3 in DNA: TGTGCCAGTAGTCGACTGTTCAGCTCTGGAAACACCATATATTTT. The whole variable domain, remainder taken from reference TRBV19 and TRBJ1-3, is DGGITQSPKYLFRKEGQNVTLSCEQNLNHDAMYWYRQDPGQGLRLIYYSQIVNDFQKGDIAEGYSVSREKKESFPLTVTSAQKNPTAFYLCASSRLFSSGNTIYFGEGSWLTVV.

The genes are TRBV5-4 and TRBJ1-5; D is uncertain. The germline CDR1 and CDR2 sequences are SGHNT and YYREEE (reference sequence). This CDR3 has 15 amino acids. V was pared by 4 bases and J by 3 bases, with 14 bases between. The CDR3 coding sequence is TGTGCCAGCAGCCCTAACCCCAATTCCAATCAGCCCCAGCATTTT. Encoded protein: CASSPNPNSNQPQHF.

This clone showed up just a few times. CDR3 in amino acids: CASSQDRGGAGDTQYF. In nucleotides, the CDR3 is TGCGCCAGCAGCCAAGATAGGGGTGGGGCGGGGGATACGCAGTATTTT. This rearrangement joins TRBV4-3 to TRBJ2-3, with D maybe TRBD2 (6 bases). Looked up from germline, CDR1 is LGHNA and CDR2 is YSLEER. The V end lost 0 bases, the J end lost 6 bases, and 16 bases lay between the germline ends. The CDR3 has 16 amino acids.

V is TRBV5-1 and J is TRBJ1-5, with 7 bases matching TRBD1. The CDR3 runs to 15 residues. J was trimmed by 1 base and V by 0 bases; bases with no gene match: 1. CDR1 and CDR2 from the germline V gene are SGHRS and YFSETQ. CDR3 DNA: TGCGCCAGCAGCTTGGAGGGACAGAGCAATCAGCCCCAGCATTTT. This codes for CASSLEGQSNQPQHF.

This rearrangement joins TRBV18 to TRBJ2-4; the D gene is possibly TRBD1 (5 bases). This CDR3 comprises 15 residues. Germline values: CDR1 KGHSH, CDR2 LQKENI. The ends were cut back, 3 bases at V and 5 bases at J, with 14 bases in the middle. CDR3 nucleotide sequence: TGTGCCAGCTCACCCGGTCAGGGCGGACAAAACATTCAGTACTTC. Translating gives CASSPGQGGQNIQYF.

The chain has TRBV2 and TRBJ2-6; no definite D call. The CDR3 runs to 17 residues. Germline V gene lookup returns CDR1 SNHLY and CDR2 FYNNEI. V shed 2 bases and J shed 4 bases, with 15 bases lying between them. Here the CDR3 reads CASSEPYRYSGANVLTF. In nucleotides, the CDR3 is TGTGCCAGCAGTGAACCCTACCGATACTCGGGGGCCAACGTCCTGACTTTC.

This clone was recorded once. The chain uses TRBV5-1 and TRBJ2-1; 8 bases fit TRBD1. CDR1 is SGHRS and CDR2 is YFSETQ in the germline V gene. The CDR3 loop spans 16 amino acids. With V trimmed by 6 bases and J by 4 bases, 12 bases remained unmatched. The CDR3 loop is CASTQGGQGAYNEQFF. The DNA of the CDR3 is TGCGCCAGCACCCAGGGTGGACAGGGTGCGTACAATGAGCAGTTCTTC.

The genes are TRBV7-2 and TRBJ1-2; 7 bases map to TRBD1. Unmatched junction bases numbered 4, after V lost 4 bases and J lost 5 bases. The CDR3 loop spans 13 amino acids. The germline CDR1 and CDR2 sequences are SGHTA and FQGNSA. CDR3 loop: CASSSGQFYGYTF. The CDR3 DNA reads TGTGCCAGCAGCTCGGGACAGTTTTATGGCTACACCTTC.

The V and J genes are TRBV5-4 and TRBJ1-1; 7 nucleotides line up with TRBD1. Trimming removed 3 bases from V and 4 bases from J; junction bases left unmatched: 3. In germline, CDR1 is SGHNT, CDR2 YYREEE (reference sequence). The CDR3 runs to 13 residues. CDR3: CASSSRTGTEAFF. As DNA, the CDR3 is TGTGCCAGCAGCTCTAGGACAGGCACTGAAGCTTTCTTT.

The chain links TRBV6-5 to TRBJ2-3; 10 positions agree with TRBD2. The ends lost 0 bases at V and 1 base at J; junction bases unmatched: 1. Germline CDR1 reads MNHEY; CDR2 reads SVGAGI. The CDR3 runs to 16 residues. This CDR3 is CASSYSLAGGTDTQYF. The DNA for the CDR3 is TGTGCCAGCAGTTACTCCCTAGCGGGGGGCACAGATACGCAGTATTTT.